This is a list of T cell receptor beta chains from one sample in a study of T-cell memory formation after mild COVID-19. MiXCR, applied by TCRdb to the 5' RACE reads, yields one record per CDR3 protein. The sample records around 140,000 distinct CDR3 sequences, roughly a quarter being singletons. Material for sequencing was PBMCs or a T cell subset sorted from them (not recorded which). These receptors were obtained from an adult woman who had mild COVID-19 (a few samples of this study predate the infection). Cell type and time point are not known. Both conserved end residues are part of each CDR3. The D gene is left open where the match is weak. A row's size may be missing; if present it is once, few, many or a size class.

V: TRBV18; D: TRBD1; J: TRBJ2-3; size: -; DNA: TGTGCCAGCTCACCAGGACAGGGGAGCACAGATACGCAGTATTTT; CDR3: CASSPGQGSTDTQYF
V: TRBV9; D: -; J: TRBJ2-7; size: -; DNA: TGTGCCAGCAGCGTAGGCAACAGTGCCTACGAGCAGTACTTC; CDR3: CASSVGNSAYEQYF
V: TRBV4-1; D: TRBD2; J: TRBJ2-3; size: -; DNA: TGCGCCAGCAGCCAAGTTAGGGGAGGGGATACGCAGTATTTT; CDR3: CASSQVRGGDTQYF
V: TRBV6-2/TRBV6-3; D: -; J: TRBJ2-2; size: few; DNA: TGTGCCAGCAGTTACTTCAAACTTTGGACCGGGGAGCTGTTTTTT; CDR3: CASSYFKLWTGELFF
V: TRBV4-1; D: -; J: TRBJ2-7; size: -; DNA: TGCGCCAGCAGCCAAGGAATCGCTTCCTACGAGCAGTACTTC; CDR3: CASSQGIASYEQYF
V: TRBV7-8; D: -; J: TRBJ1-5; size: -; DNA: TGTGCCAGCAGCTTCGGAAACCAGGGGTCAGGACAGCCCCAGCATTTT; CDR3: CASSFGNQGSGQPQHF
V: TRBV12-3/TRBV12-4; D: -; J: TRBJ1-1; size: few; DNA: TGTGCCAGCAGTCCCAACCTGGGGGGGTGGACTGAAGCTTTCTTT; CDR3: CASSPNLGGWTEAFF
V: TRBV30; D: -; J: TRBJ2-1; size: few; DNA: TGTGCCTGGAGTGTAGACGGCTACAATGAGCAGTTCTTC; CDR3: CAWSVDGYNEQFF
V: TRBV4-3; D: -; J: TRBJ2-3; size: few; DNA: TGCGCCAGCAGCCAAGAGCACGGGGGCACAGATACGCAGTATTTT; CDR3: CASSQEHGGTDTQYF
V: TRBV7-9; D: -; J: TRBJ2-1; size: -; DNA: TGTGCCAGCAGAATGCCGGGACCCCATACCAATGAGCAGTTCTTC; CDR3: CASRMPGPHTNEQFF
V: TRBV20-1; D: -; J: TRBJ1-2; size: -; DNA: TGCAGTGCCCAATCAGAGGTCCCCGCCGCGTATGGCTACACCTTC; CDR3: CSAQSEVPAAYGYTF
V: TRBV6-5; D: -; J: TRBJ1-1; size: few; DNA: TGTGCCACCACAAACGGAGGGGGCACTGAAGCTTTCTTT; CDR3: CATTNGGGTEAFF
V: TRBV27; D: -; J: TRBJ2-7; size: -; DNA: TGTGCCAGCACTGGGGCTAGCGCATCCTACGAGCAGTACTTC; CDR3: CASTGASASYEQYF
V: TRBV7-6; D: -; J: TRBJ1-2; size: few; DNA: TGTGCCAGCAGCTTATTCTCTGGGGAAGATGCCCCCCTTTCAGGCTATGGCTACACCTTC; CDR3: CASSLFSGEDAPLSGYGYTF
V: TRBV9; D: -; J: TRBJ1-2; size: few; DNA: TGTGCCAGCAGCGTAGTCCCTACAAACTATGGCTACACCTTC; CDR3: CASSVVPTNYGYTF
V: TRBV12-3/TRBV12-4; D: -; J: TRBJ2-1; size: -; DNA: TGTGCCACCGGCAATGAGCAGTTCTTC; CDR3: CATGNEQFF
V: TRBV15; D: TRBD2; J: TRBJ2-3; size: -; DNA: TGTGCCACCAGCAGAGAGATTAGCGGGGGTCTAGGAGATACGCAGTATTTT; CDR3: CATSREISGGLGDTQYF
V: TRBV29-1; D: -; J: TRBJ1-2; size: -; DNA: TGCAGCGTTGAGTTGCCCACCTTGGAGTATGGCTACACCTTC; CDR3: CSVELPTLEYGYTF
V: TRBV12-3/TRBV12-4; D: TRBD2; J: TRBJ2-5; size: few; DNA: TGTGCCAGCAGTACCACCCGGGGGGAGGAGACCCAGTACTTC; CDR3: CASSTTRGEETQYF
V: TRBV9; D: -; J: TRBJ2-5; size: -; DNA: TGTGCCAGCAGCGTAACGGACAGTAGGCAAGAGACCCAGTACTTC; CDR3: CASSVTDSRQETQYF
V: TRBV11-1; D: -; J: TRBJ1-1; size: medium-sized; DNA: TGTGCCAGCAGCTTAGGACGTCAGAGGGGAACTGAAGCTTTCTTT; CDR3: CASSLGRQRGTEAFF
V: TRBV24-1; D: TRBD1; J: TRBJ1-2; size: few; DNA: TGTGCCACCAGTGAGTCCGGGACAGGGACCGGCTATGGCTACACCTTC; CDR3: CATSESGTGTGYGYTF
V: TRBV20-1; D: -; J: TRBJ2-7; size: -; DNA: TGCAGTGCTAGTGGTCTAGCCTACGAGCAGTACTTC; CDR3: CSASGLAYEQYF
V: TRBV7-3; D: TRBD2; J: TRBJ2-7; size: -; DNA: TGTGCCAGCAGCTTAAACCTAGCGGGAGGGCCCTACGAGCAGTACTTC; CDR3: CASSLNLAGGPYEQYF
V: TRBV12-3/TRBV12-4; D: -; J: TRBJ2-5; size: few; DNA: TGTGCCAGCAGTCCCGTGGTCACGGCGAAAGAGACCCAGTACTTC; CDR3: CASSPVVTAKETQYF
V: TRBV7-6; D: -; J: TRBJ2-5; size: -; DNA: TGTGCCAGCAGATTCTTTGCGCAGGGGAAAGAGACCCAGTACTTC; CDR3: CASRFFAQGKETQYF
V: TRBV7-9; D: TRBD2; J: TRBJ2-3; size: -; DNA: TGTGCCAGCAGCTCGAGACTAGCGGGGGCTAGCACAGATACGCAGTATTTT; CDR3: CASSSRLAGASTDTQYF
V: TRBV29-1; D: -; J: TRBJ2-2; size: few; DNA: TGCAGCGCCACTCGTGCAGGGGGGTATTCCGGGGAGCTGTTTTTT; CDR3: CSATRAGGYSGELFF
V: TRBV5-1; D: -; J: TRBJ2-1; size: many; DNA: TGCGCCAGCAGCTGGGGGGCTGGTAGCGTAGCCTACAATGAGCAGTTCTTC; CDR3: CASSWGAGSVAYNEQFF
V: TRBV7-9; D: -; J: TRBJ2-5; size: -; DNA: TGTGCCAGCAGCTTAGCGGGGGCTCAAGAGACCCAGTACTTC; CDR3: CASSLAGAQETQYF
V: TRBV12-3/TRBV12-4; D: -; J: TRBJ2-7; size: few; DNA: TGTGCCAGCAGTCAAGGAGGGGGGGCCGAGCAGTACTTC; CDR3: CASSQGGGAEQYF
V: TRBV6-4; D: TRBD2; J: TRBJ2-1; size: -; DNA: TGTGCCAGCAGTCGAAGACTAGCGGAAAATGAGCAGTTCTTC; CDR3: CASSRRLAENEQFF
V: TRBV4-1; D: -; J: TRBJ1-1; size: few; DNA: TGCGCCAGCAGCCAAGTCGAGATTGGGGCGAGTACTGAAGCTTTCTTT; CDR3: CASSQVEIGASTEAFF
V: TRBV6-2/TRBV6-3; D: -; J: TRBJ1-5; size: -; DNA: TGTGCCAGCAGTTATTCCGTGGATAGTCAGCCCCAGCATTTT; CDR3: CASSYSVDSQPQHF
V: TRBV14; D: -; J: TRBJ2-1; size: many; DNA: TGTGCCAGCAGCCAAGTGTCCGGGAGCTCCTACAATGAGCAGTTCTTC; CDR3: CASSQVSGSSYNEQFF
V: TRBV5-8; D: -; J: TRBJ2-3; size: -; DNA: TGTGCCAGCAGCCAGGTACCGGGGAGCACAGATACGCAGTATTTT; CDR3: CASSQVPGSTDTQYF
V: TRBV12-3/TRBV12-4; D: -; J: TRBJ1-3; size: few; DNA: TGTGCCAGCAGTCCCACGGGGGGCTCTGGAAACACCATATATTTT; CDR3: CASSPTGGSGNTIYF
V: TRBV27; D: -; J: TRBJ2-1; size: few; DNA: TGTGCCAGCAGCCAATGGACGACAGGGGAGGGAGAGCAGTTCTTC; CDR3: CASSQWTTGEGEQFF
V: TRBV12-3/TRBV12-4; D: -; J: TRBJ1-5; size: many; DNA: TGTGCCAGCAGTTTAACGTGGCAGCCCCAGCATTTT; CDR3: CASSLTWQPQHF
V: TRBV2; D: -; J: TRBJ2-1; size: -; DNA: TGTGCCAGGCAGCTCGGGTTAGGGGTCCTCTACAATGAGCAGTTCTTC; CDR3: CARQLGLGVLYNEQFF
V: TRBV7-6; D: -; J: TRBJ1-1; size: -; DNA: TGTGCCAGCAGCAACTCACCCGACCTTAACACTGAAGCTTTCTTT; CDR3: CASSNSPDLNTEAFF
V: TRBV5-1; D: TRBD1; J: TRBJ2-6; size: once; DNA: TGCGCCAGCAGCTTGGTTTACTGGACAGGGGCCGGGGCCAACGTCCTGACTTTC; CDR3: CASSLVYWTGAGANVLTF